The TCR beta chain described here comes from a study of cytomegalovirus exposure and HLA in healthy donors. V lost 3 bases and J 0 bases, leaving 12 bases between the germline ends. The V gene's germline CDR1 is MNHEY and CDR2 SMNVEV (reference sequence). This CDR3 has 15 residues. Points from the study as a whole: Researchers reported that a few CMV-associated chains were confirmed in vitro as CMV antigen-specific.

60 Vbeta and 13 Jbeta primers were used in PCR. Produced via immunoSEQ multiplex PCR; TCRdb's table is partial and in-frame only. Of approximately 160,000 clones listed, approximately 77% are singletons. On this clone itself: Its antigen is still unknown.

This TCR was sampled from a male donor in good health and CMV-seronegative. The rearrangement links TRBV27 to TRBJ2-7, with D possibly TRBD2 on 5 matching bases. Sequenced sample: PBMCs. The CDR3 region is CASSFWPGSSYEQYF. CDR3 DNA: TGTGCCAGCAGTTTCTGGCCGGGGAGCTCCTACGAGCAGTACTTC.